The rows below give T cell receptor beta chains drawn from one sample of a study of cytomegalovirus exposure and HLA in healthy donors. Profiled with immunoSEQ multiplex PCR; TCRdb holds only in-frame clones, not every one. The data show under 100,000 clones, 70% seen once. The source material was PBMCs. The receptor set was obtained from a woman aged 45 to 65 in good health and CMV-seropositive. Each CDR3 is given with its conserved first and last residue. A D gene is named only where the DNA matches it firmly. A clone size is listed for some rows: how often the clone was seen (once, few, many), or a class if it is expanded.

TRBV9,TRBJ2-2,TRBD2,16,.,TGTGCCAGCAGCGTAGGGACTAGCGGAAACACCGGGGAGCTGTTTTTT,CASSVGTSGNTGELFF
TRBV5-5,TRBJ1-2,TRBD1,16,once,TGTGCCAGCAGCTTGGCCGGGACAGCTTCTCACTATGGCTACACCTTC,CASSLAGTASHYGYTF
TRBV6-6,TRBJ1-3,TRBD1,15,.,TGTGCCAGCAGTGGGACAGCGCACTCTGGAAACACCATATATTTT,CASSGTAHSGNTIYF
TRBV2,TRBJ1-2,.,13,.,TGTGCCAGCAGTGAATCAGATTTCTATGGCTACACCTTC,CASSESDFYGYTF
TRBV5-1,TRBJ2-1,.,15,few,TGCGCCAGCAGCTTGGCCAGGGGGGCCAGCGGTGAGCAGTTCTTC,CASSLARGASGEQFF
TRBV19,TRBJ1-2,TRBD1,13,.,TGTGCCAGCAGTAGACAGGGGAAGTATGGCTACACCTTC,CASSRQGKYGYTF
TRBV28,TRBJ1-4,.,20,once,TGTGCCAGCAGTTTATACCTCCTCGACAGCTCCACTCGGACTAATGAAAAACTGTTTTTT,CASSLYLLDSSTRTNEKLFF
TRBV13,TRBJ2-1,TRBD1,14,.,TGTGCCAGCAGCCCAGGGACAGGGGGTAATGAGCAGTTCTTC,CASSPGTGGNEQFF
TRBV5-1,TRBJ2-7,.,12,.,TGCGCCAGCAGTTCCCCCGCCTACGAGCAGTACTTC,CASSSPAYEQYF
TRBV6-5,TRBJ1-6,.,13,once,TGTGCCAGCAGTTACGACAGGAATTCACCCCTCCACTTT,CASSYDRNSPLHF
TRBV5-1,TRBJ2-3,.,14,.,TGCGCCAGCAGCTCTTCCGGGGTCCCCGATACGCAGTATTTT,CASSSSGVPDTQYF
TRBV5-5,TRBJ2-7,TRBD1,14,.,TGTGCCAGCAGCTCTGGACAGGGGCTATACGAGCAGTACTTC,CASSSGQGLYEQYF
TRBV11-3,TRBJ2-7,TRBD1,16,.,TGTGCCAGCAGCAAAATACCGGTAGGACAGGGCGTCGAGCAGTACTTC,CASSKIPVGQGVEQYF
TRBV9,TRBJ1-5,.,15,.,TGTGCCAGCAGCGAGCAGGGTGACGGCAATCAGCCCCAGCATTTT,CASSEQGDGNQPQHF
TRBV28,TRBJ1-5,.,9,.,TGTGCCAGCAGTCAGGCCCAGCATTTT,CASSQAQHF
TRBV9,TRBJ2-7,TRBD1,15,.,TGTGCCAGCAGCGTGGGGACAGCCGCCACCTACGAGCAGTACTTC,CASSVGTAATYEQYF
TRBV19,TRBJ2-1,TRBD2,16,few,TGTGCCAGTAGAGACGGGAGGGGAGGATTCTACAATGAGCAGTTCTTC,CASRDGRGGFYNEQFF
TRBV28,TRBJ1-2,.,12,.,TGTGCCAGCAGTTCAGAGGGCAGTGGCTACACCTTC,CASSSEGSGYTF
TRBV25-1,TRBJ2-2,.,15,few,TGTGCCAGCAGTGAAGATCTAGGCCTCACCGGGGAGCTGTTTTTT,CASSEDLGLTGELFF
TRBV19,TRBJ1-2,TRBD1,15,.,TGTGCCAGTAGTATGAATGGACAGGGAATCTCTGGCTACACCTTC,CASSMNGQGISGYTF
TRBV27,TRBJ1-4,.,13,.,TGTGCCAGCAAGGGGCGGGGTAATGAAAAACTGTTTTTT,CASKGRGNEKLFF
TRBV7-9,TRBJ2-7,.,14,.,TGTGCCAGCAGCTCCGGGGGAATCTCCTACGAGCAGTACTTC,CASSSGGISYEQYF
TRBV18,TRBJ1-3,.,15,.,TGTGCCAGCTCGCCCGGCGGGGGCTTGCAAGGCACCATATATTTT,CASSPGGGLQGTIYF
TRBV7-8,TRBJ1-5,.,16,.,TGTGCCAGCAGCTTAGCTGCAGGCCGCAGCAATCAGCCCCAGCATTTT,CASSLAAGRSNQPQHF
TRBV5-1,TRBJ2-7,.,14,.,TGCGCCAGCAGCCCACGGGCAGGACTCGGCGAGCAGTACTTC,CASSPRAGLGEQYF
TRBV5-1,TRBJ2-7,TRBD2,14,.,TGCGCCAGCAGCTTGGGTCAGCGGGAGGCCGAGCAGTACTTC,CASSLGQREAEQYF
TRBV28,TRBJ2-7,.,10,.,TGTGCCAGCAGTTCCGGGGAGCAGTACTTC,CASSSGEQYF
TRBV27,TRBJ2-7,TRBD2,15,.,TGTGCCAGCAGTCAGGGACTAGCGCGACCCTACGAGCAGTACTTC,CASSQGLARPYEQYF
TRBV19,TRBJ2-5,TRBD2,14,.,TGTGCCAGTAGTGGACTAGCGGGAGTTGAGACCCAGTACTTC,CASSGLAGVETQYF
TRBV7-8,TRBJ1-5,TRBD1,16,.,TGTGCCAGCAGCCCTCTTTTCGGACAGGGAGATCAGCCCCAGCATTTT,CASSPLFGQGDQPQHF
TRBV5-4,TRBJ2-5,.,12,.,TGTGCCAGCAGTTTCGGGTTCGAGACCCAGTACTTC,CASSFGFETQYF
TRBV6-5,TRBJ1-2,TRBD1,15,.,TGTGCCAGCAGTTACTCCCGGGACAGGGTATACGGCTACACCTTC,CASSYSRDRVYGYTF
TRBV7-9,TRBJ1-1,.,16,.,TGTGCCAGCAGCTTAATCGGCAGGGTGATGAACACTGAAGCTTTCTTT,CASSLIGRVMNTEAFF